This passage covers 25 T cell receptor beta chains from one sample sequenced in a study of blood T cell repertoires in COVID-19. Clones were sequenced by immunoSEQ multiplex PCR, and TCRdb holds only the in-frame ones, with some missing. The data show some 200,000 clones, approximately 80% seen once. The sequenced sample consisted of peripheral blood. These receptors were collected from a man aged 60-69 years with COVID-19, enrolled during active disease.

The chain recombines TRBV27 with TRBJ1-5; 7 nucleotides align to TRBD1. Germline V lookup: CDR1 MNHEY, CDR2 SMNVEV (reference sequence). This CDR3 spans 16 amino acids. J gave up 0 bases and V 4 bases, and 6 bases lay outside the gene matches. The CDR3 loop reads CASSSPPGGSNQPQHF. CDR3 coding DNA: TGTGCCAGCAGTTCACCTCCAGGGGGTAGCAATCAGCCCCAGCATTTT.

The chain carries TRBV5-4 and TRBJ2-2; 7 nucleotides line up with TRBD1. The CDR3 is 16 amino acids. J gave up 1 base and V 4 bases, and 7 bases lay outside the gene matches. CDR1 is SGHNT, CDR2 YYREEE, per germline (reference sequence). CDR3 amino acids: CASSPTGQLNTGELFF. In DNA form, the CDR3 reads TGTGCCAGCAGCCCAACGGGACAGCTGAACACCGGGGAGCTGTTTTTT.

The chain combines TRBV27 with TRBJ1-5, with 9 positions matching TRBD1. V was clipped by 6 bases and J by 9 bases; unmatched bases: 12. This CDR3 comprises 15 residues. CDR1 is MNHEY, CDR2 SMNVEV, per germline (reference sequence). Here the CDR3 reads CASSPTQGAVMPQHF. DNA of the CDR3: TGTGCCAGCAGCCCGACACAGGGGGCTGTGATGCCCCAGCATTTT.

This CDR3 is CASSLSGQGNRNSPLHF. As DNA, the CDR3 is TGTGCCAGTAGTCTCTCGGGACAGGGGAACCGGAATTCACCCCTCCACTTT. The V call is TRBV19, the J call TRBJ1-6; 10 bases match TRBD1. This CDR3 has 17 amino acids. Germline CDR1 and CDR2: LNHDA and SQIVND (reference sequence). V dropped 5 bases and J dropped 7; count of bases not matched to a gene: 11.

This chain connects TRBV11-2 to TRBJ2-7; 7 bases align to TRBD1. J lost 3 bases, V lost 5 bases, and 7 bases had no gene match. The length of the CDR3 is 14 residues. Germline assignment: CDR1 SGHAT and CDR2 FQNNGV. This CDR3 is CASSQGQTNYEQYF. The CDR3 nucleotides read TGTGCCAGCAGCCAGGGACAGACCAACTACGAGCAGTACTTC.

The V call is TRBV13, the J call TRBJ1-2; D is perhaps TRBD1 (6 bases). The CDR3 spans 15 residues. Germline lookup yields CDR1 PRHDT and CDR2 FYEKMQ (reference sequence). The V end lost 2 bases, the J end lost 3 bases, and 13 bases lay between the germline ends. The CDR3 DNA reads as TGTGCCAGCAGCTTAAGGGGGGGCCCGTACTATGGCTACACCTTC. It yields the protein CASSLRGGPYYGYTF.

V and J are TRBV6-5 and TRBJ1-6; TRBD1 might be the D (6 bases). The CDR3 runs to 15 residues. V lost 4 bases and J 4 bases, leaving 11 bases between the germline ends. The germline gives CDR1 MNHEY, CDR2 SVGAGI. The CDR3 is CASSWTEKYNSPLHF. The CDR3 DNA is TGTGCCAGCAGTTGGACAGAGAAATATAATTCACCCCTCCACTTT.

V and J are TRBV6-5 and TRBJ2-2; 9 nucleotides match TRBD1. With V trimmed by 7 bases and J by 3 bases, 6 bases remained unmatched. This CDR3 comprises 15 residues. Germline CDR1 and CDR2: MNHEY and SVGAGI. The chain's CDR3 is CASKTGTGYTGELFF. The CDR3 DNA reads as TGTGCCAGCAAAACCGGGACAGGGTACACCGGGGAGCTGTTTTTT.

The rearrangement links TRBV27 to TRBJ2-2; TRBD1 matches at 10 bases. Trimming removed 5 bases from V and 7 bases from J; junction bases left unmatched: 13. The CDR3 length is 17 residues. CDR1 MNHEY and CDR2 SMNVEV come from the germline V gene (reference sequence). The CDR3 is CASSPDPGTGVDGELFF. The CDR3, as DNA: TGTGCCAGCAGTCCCGACCCCGGGACAGGGGTCGACGGGGAGCTGTTTTTT.

This chain links TRBV28 with TRBJ1-1; 7 positions match TRBD1. With V trimmed by 7 bases and J by 11 bases, 10 bases remained unmatched. Germline assignment: CDR1 MDHEN and CDR2 SYDVKM. The CDR3 is 12 residues long. For the CDR3, the DNA is TGTGCCAGCAATATTTCAGGGGGTCGGGCTTTCTTT. Its translation: CASNISGGRAFF.

V usage is TRBV6-5 and J usage is TRBJ1-4; 7 nucleotides align to TRBD1. The CDR3 is 14 amino acids. Germline CDR1 reads MNHEY; CDR2 reads SVGAGI. After removal of 6 bases from V and 4 bases from J, the junction contained 5 bases not matched to a gene. The CDR3 protein is CASRRDRNNEKLFF. The CDR3 DNA sequence: TGTGCCAGCAGAAGGGACAGAAATAATGAAAAACTGTTTTTT.

The chain employs TRBV27 and TRBJ2-2, with 7 bases that match TRBD1. In germline, CDR1 is MNHEY, CDR2 SMNVEV (reference sequence). The CDR3 is 17 residues long. J gave up 3 bases and V 2 bases, and 9 bases lay outside the gene matches. CDR3 nucleotides: TGTGCCAGCAGTTTAGCCCGGGACAGAGAGGACACCGGGGAGCTGTTTTTT. As protein: CASSLARDREDTGELFF.

The rearrangement uses TRBV5-6 and TRBJ1-2; 7 positions match TRBD1. Unmatched junction bases numbered 10, after V lost 3 bases and J lost 8 bases. Germline V lookup: CDR1 SGHDT, CDR2 YYEEEE. The CDR3 totals 14 residues. The CDR3 nucleotides read TGTGCCAGCAGCTCCCAGGGGGTATCTAGGGGCTACACCTTC. Translated: CASSSQGVSRGYTF. Combining the CDR3 with reference TRBV5-6 and TRBJ1-2 gives the whole variable domain DAGVTQSPTHLIKTRGQQVTLRCSPKSGHDTVSWYQQALGQGPQFIFQYYEEEERQRGNFPDRFSGHQFPNYSSELNVNALLLGDSALYLCASSSQGVSRGYTFGSGTRLTVV.

The J gene is TRBJ2-2, the V gene TRBV11-2; 8 bases are shared with TRBD2. Trimming took 1 base from V and 5 from J; bases not matched to a gene: 3. The CDR3 loop spans 15 amino acids. CDR1 and CDR2 from the germline V gene are SGHAT and FQNNGV. The CDR3 sequence is CASSLASGRTGELFF. The CDR3 nucleotides read TGTGCCAGCAGCTTAGCCAGCGGGAGAACCGGGGAGCTGTTTTTT.

The gene calls are TRBV3-1 (or the pseudogene TRBV3-2) and TRBJ2-1; 8 bases are shared with TRBD2. The ends lost 0 bases at V and 10 bases at J; junction bases unmatched: 8. Germline V gives CDR1 LGHDT, CDR2 YNNKEL (reference sequence). The length of the CDR3 is 15 residues. The CDR3 spells CASSQDREGLREQFF. As DNA, the CDR3 is TGTGCCAGCAGCCAAGATCGGGAGGGCCTACGAGAGCAGTTCTTC.

J is TRBJ1-2 and V is TRBV9; perhaps TRBD1 as D (6 bases). The V and J ends lost 1 base and 8 bases respectively, with 15 bases between them. From germline, CDR1 is SGDLS and CDR2 YYNGEE. The CDR3 covers 14 residues. The CDR3, as DNA: TGTGCCAGCAGCGTAAAGGGGGAAGTAGCCGGCTACACCTTC. This translates into CASSVKGEVAGYTF. The complete variable domain, with remaining parts taken from reference TRBV9 and TRBJ1-2, reads DSGVTQTPKHLITATGQRVTLRCSPRSGDLSVYWYQQSLDQGLQFLIQYYNGEERAKGNILERFSAQQFPDLHSELNLSSLELGDSALYFCASSVKGEVAGYTFGSGTRLTVV.

The CDR3 DNA follows: TGTGCCATCAGTGAGTCTAGGCCAGCTCGGGCGGGGAGCAATCAGCCCCAGCATTTT. Its translation is CAISESRPARAGSNQPQHF. The V call is TRBV10-3, the J call TRBJ1-5; no firm D call. The CDR3 has 19 residues. Germline values: CDR1 ENHRY, CDR2 SYGVKD. V was pared by 0 bases and J by 1 base, with 19 bases between.

The genes are TRBV19 and TRBJ1-5, with D maybe TRBD1 (6 bases). Looked up from germline, CDR1 is LNHDA and CDR2 is SQIVND (reference sequence). Trimming removed 4 bases from V and 0 bases from J, with 13 bases in between. The CDR3 runs to 16 residues. In DNA form, the CDR3 reads TGTGCCAGTAGTAACTATGACAGGCGTAGCAATCAGCCCCAGCATTTT. It is translated as CASSNYDRRSNQPQHF.

The chain recombines TRBV7-2 with TRBJ2-2; 11 bases are shared with TRBD1. The CDR3 length is 15 residues. V gave up 3 bases and J gave up 4 bases; unmatched junction bases: 1. The V gene's germline CDR1 is SGHTA and CDR2 FQGNSA. The CDR3 loop reads CASSFGTGGTGELFF. CDR3 nucleotides: TGTGCCAGCAGCTTTGGGACAGGGGGCACCGGGGAGCTGTTTTTT.

This CDR3 is CASSSGISLGNEQFF. Written as DNA, the CDR3 is TGTGCCAGCAGCTCCGGGATTTCCCTGGGCAATGAGCAGTTCTTC. This chain joins TRBV7-2 and TRBJ2-1; D is possibly TRBD2 (5 bases). This CDR3 has 15 residues. CDR1 and CDR2 (germline): SGHTA, FQGNSA. V lost 4 bases and J lost 6, with 16 bases in between.

V is TRBV3-1 (or the pseudogene TRBV3-2) and J is TRBJ1-1; D remains ambiguous. Germline V gene sequence: CDR1 LGHDT, CDR2 YNNKEL (reference sequence). CDR3 length: 15 residues. V was clipped by 2 bases and J by 5 bases, with 15 bases between them. CDR3 sequence reads: CASSQSPRGRTEAFF. For the CDR3, the DNA is TGTGCCAGCAGCCAATCCCCTAGAGGGAGGACTGAAGCTTTCTTT.

This rearrangement joins TRBV12-5 to TRBJ1-3; tentatively, D is TRBD1 (5 bases). V lost 1 base and J 4 bases, leaving 11 bases between the germline ends. The CDR3 totals 15 residues. Germline values: CDR1 LGHNT, CDR2 FRNRAP. CDR3 coding DNA: TGTGCTAGTGGTTTGGATCCAGGGCCGGGAAACACCATATATTTT. Its protein product is CASGLDPGPGNTIYF.

Only one count was recorded for this clone. CDR3 in amino acids: CASRSGGGGDTEAFF. DNA for the CDR3: TGTGCCAGCAGGTCCGGCGGGGGAGGGGACACTGAAGCTTTCTTT. The rearrangement uses TRBV6-5 and TRBJ1-1; a weak D match, TRBD1 (5 bases). Germline assignment: CDR1 MNHEY and CDR2 SVGAGI. The CDR3 is 15 residues long. V was trimmed by 6 bases and J by 3 bases, leaving 17 bases between them.

This sequence joins TRBV28 and TRBJ2-1; D might be TRBD2 (6 bases). This CDR3 contains 11 residues. V lost 4 bases and J lost 10, with 8 bases in between. Per germline, CDR1 MDHEN and CDR2 SYDVKM. CDR3 DNA: TGTGCCAGCAGTTCCCTAGCGGAGCAGTTCTTC. Residues: CASSSLAEQFF. Variable domain in full (rest from reference TRBV28 and TRBJ2-1): DVKVTQSSRYLVKRTGEKVFLECVQDMDHENMFWYRQDPGLGLRLIYFSYDVKMKEKGDIPEGYSVSREKKERFSLILESASTNQTSMYLCASSSLAEQFFGPGTRLTVL.

The chain is built from TRBV19 and TRBJ1-1; the match to TRBD1 covers 7 bases. J was trimmed by 5 bases and V by 1 base; bases with no gene match: 7. CDR3 length: 15 residues. Germline CDR1 LNHDA, CDR2 SQIVND (reference sequence). The DNA for the CDR3 is TGTGCCAGTAGTATAGTCGGAGGGGGCAGGACTGAAGCTTTCTTT. Translated: CASSIVGGGRTEAFF.